This note documents a single T cell receptor beta chain sequence. The antigen remains unidentified. The CDR3 loop spans 15 amino acids. V shed 7 bases and J 5 bases; nucleotides not matched to a gene: 12. Time point specified: patch test 2, 6 weeks after DPC sensitization. As to treatment: therapeutic diphenylcyclopropenone sensitization with weekly scalp DPC. This specimen belongs to a study of human T cells and chemical hapten exposure. Study-wide results and limits: Large CDR3 similarity clusters arose significantly more often from expanded TCRs than from controls.

TCRdb itself ran the RACE reads through MiXCR, one entry per CDR3 protein. The sample has 120,000 to 150,000 distinct CDR3 sequences; roughly 12% are singletons. The source is a woman aged 45 to 65 with alopecia areata. Some clones in this sample may be carry-over from other donors' samples. The sequencing used whole blood, collected in connection with sensitization to the hapten diphenylcyclopropenone (DPC). The V gene is TRBV12-3 or TRBV12-4, the J gene TRBJ2-7, with 9 nucleotides matching TRBD1. This CDR3 reads CASTLGQGSINEQYF. As DNA, the CDR3 is TGTGCCAGCACCCTCGGACAGGGGAGTATCAACGAGCAGTACTTC.